A selection of T cell receptor beta chains follows, all from one sample in a study of cytomegalovirus exposure and HLA in healthy donors. Profiled with immunoSEQ multiplex PCR; TCRdb holds only in-frame clones, not every one. Among about 110,000 clones, around 70% were seen once, and the ten largest hold about 0.84%. Material: PBMCs. The receptors shown here come from a boy aged 10-17 years in good health and CMV-seronegative. Each CDR3 is given with its conserved first and last residue. A D gene is named only where the DNA matches it firmly. Where a row states a size, it is once, few, many or the class of an expanded clone; other rows omit it.

D	V	J	size	CDR3	DNA
-	TRBV28	TRBJ2-5	-	CASSLLRQPQETQYF	TGTGCCAGCAGTTTACTGCGGCAACCCCAAGAGACCCAGTACTTC
-	TRBV28	TRBJ1-5	-	CASSFPGGMNNQPQHF	TGTGCCAGCAGTTTCCCGGGGGGGATGAATAATCAGCCCCAGCATTTT
TRBD2	TRBV12-5	TRBJ2-1	once	CASGLGTSGYNEQFF	TGTGCTAGTGGTTTGGGGACTAGCGGATACAATGAGCAGTTCTTC
TRBD1	TRBV19	TRBJ1-2	-	CASSMMGTDHGYTF	TGTGCCAGTAGTATGATGGGGACAGACCATGGCTACACCTTC
-	TRBV6-1	TRBJ1-5	few	CASSEMQGQPQHF	TGTGCCAGCAGTGAAATGCAGGGCCAGCCCCAGCATTTT
-	TRBV25-1	TRBJ2-3	-	CASSPPGVASTDTQYF	TGTGCCAGCAGTCCCCCCGGGGTAGCGAGCACAGATACGCAGTATTTT
-	TRBV9	TRBJ1-5	-	CASSVSSNQPQHF	TGTGCCAGCAGCGTTAGTAGCAATCAGCCCCAGCATTTT
TRBD2	TRBV5-6	TRBJ2-7	-	CASSLGGRLTSKRSYEQYF	TGTGCCAGCAGCTTGGGCGGGAGACTTACAAGTAAACGATCCTACGAGCAGTACTTC
TRBD1	TRBV5-1	TRBJ1-5	few	CASSTGDRSNQPQHF	TGCGCCAGCAGCACCGGGGACAGAAGCAATCAGCCCCAGCATTTT
-	TRBV5-6	TRBJ2-5	-	CASSLVEAIGETQYF	TGTGCCAGCAGCTTGGTGGAGGCCATCGGGGAGACCCAGTACTTC
TRBD1	TRBV19	TRBJ2-1	few	CASSLTGGSYNEQFF	TGTGCCAGTAGCCTGACAGGGGGCTCCTACAATGAGCAGTTCTTC
TRBD2	TRBV27	TRBJ2-3	-	CASSPLLAGSTDTQYF	TGTGCCAGCAGTCCCCTACTAGCGGGGAGCACAGATACGCAGTATTTT
-	TRBV18	TRBJ2-2	-	CASSQGDRTGELFF	TGTGCCAGCTCACAAGGGGATCGCACCGGGGAGCTGTTTTTT
-	TRBV5-1	TRBJ1-2	-	CASSATQGVYGYTF	TGCGCCAGCAGCGCAACACAGGGCGTCTATGGCTACACCTTC
TRBD2	TRBV30	TRBJ2-7	-	CAWSTGGDSYEQYF	TGTGCCTGGAGTACCGGGGGGGACTCCTACGAGCAGTACTTC